A single sample gave rise to the 24 T cell receptor beta chains below, sequenced in a study of response to subunit inactivated influenza vaccine. TCRdb processed the RT-PCR reads anew with MiXCR; each CDR3 protein has one entry. The sample includes about 520,000 distinct CDR3 sequences, roughly 7.9% of them seen just once. The sample in question was PBMCs from blood, obtained around 25 months after vaccination. These receptors originate from a man aged 45 to 75 who received an inactivated influenza vaccine.

This clonotype has at least ten counts. The V and J genes are TRBV5-1 and TRBJ2-3; TRBD1 might be the D (5 bases). This CDR3 region has 14 residues. V was shortened by 5 bases and J by 1 base, with 11 bases between the two germline ends. Germline V gene data show CDR1 as SGHRS and CDR2 as YFSETQ. The CDR3 nucleotides are TGCGCCAGCAGAGACAGTCTAGGCACAGATACGCAGTATTTT. Its translation is CASRDSLGTDTQYF. The complete variable domain, with remaining parts taken from reference TRBV5-1 and TRBJ2-3, reads KAGVTQTPRYLIKTRGQQVTLSCSPISGHRSVSWYQQTPGQGLQFLFEYFSETQRNKGNFPGRFSGRQFSNSRSEMNVSTLELGDSALYLCASRDSLGTDTQYFGPGTRLTVL.

The rearrangement uses TRBV15 and TRBJ2-1; no reliable D call. CDR1 LNHNV and CDR2 YYDKDF come from the germline V gene (reference sequence). The CDR3 is 14 residues long. Trimming removed 1 base at V and 0 bases at J, with 4 bases between. The chain's CDR3 is CATSRGVSYNEQFF. CDR3 in DNA: TGTGCCACCAGCAGAGGGGTCTCCTACAATGAGCAGTTCTTC.

This clonotype was observed at least ten times. V gene TRBV5-1 combines with J gene TRBJ1-1, with unresolved D. Trimming pared 5 bases from V and 1 base from J, leaving 9 bases between. This CDR3 comprises 13 residues. The germline V gene has CDR1 SGHRS and CDR2 YFSETQ. The CDR3: CASSSPGNTEAFF. Written as DNA, the CDR3 is TGCGCCAGCAGTTCCCCTGGGAACACTGAAGCTTTCTTT.

To note about this clonotype: A junction end diverges from the germline sequence, so it may reflect a read error. The chain recombines TRBV9 with TRBJ2-7, with TRBD2 identical over 7 bases. The CDR3 sequence is 14 residues long. The germline V gene encodes CDR1 SGDLS and CDR2 YYNGEE. The CDR3 spells CARSVESGGGEQYF. CDR3 bases: TGTGCCCGCAGCGTAGAGTCGGGGGGAGGCGAGCAGTACTTC.

In its sample, this clonotype was seen many times. The chain couples TRBV20-1 to TRBJ2-1, with D perhaps TRBD2 (6 bases). Germline V gene sequence: CDR1 DFQATT, CDR2 SNEGSKA (reference sequence). Trimming removed 4 bases at V and 9 bases at J, with 10 bases between. The CDR3 totals 11 residues. The CDR3 loop reads CSATQGGEQFF. The CDR3 coding sequence is TGCAGTGCTACGCAGGGAGGTGAGCAGTTCTTC.

This chain links TRBV7-9 with TRBJ1-3, with no clear D. This CDR3 region has 17 residues. V was pared by 1 base and J by 4 bases, with 17 bases between. Germline V CDR1 and CDR2: SEHNR, FQNEAQ (reference sequence). The CDR3 sequence: CASSLGLAISSGNTIYF. The CDR3 nucleotides are TGTGCCAGCAGCTTAGGCCTTGCCATAAGTTCAGGAAACACCATATATTTT.

This chain joins TRBV24-1 and TRBJ2-7; weak D call: TRBD1 (6 bases). V was shortened by 3 bases and J by 5 bases, with 10 bases between the two germline ends. In germline, CDR1 is KGHDR, CDR2 SFDVKD. CDR3 length: 13 amino acids. The CDR3 DNA follows: TGTGCCACCAGTGATCGGGACATTCACGAGCAGTACTTC. It is translated as CATSDRDIHEQYF.

This clonotype was detected many times. The rearrangement joins TRBV5-1 to TRBJ1-2; D perhaps matches TRBD1 (5 bases). With 0 bases removed from V and 3 bases from J, the gap between germline ends came to 12 bases. The CDR3 totals 15 residues. Germline lookup yields CDR1 SGHRS and CDR2 YFSETQ. CDR3 sequence: CASSLGSGDHYGYTF. The CDR3 DNA reads TGCGCCAGCAGCTTGGGATCGGGGGACCACTATGGCTACACCTTC.

This clonotype was counted only a few times. This chain connects TRBV3-1 to TRBJ2-5; TRBD2 matches at 9 bases. Per the germline V gene, CDR1 is LGHDT and CDR2 is YNNKEL (reference sequence). J lost 5 bases, V lost 3 bases, and 4 bases had no gene match. This CDR3 is built from 14 residues. The CDR3 sequence is CASSHAGLAETQYF. The CDR3 region has the DNA TGTGCCAGCAGCCATGCCGGACTAGCGGAGACCCAGTACTTC.

This clonotype was observed many times. V and J are TRBV3-1 and TRBJ2-3; TRBD2 matches at 7 bases. The germline gives CDR1 LGHDT, CDR2 YNNKEL (reference sequence). The CDR3 extends over 17 amino acids. Trimming cost V 3 bases and J 3 bases; bases outside gene matches: 12. This chain's CDR3 is CASSHGGGAISTDTQYF. The CDR3 DNA follows: TGTGCCAGCAGCCACGGCGGGGGAGCGATTTCGACAGATACGCAGTATTTT.

This chain links TRBV28 with TRBJ2-7, with D perhaps TRBD2 (5 bases). V lost 4 bases to trimming and J lost 5 bases, with 18 bases between them. Per germline, CDR1 MDHEN and CDR2 SYDVKM. The CDR3 runs 15 residues. CDR3 nucleotides: TGTGCCAGCAGTTCCTCCTCGTCCGGGATCCACGAGCAGTACTTC. This sequence encodes CASSSSSSGIHEQYF.

This clonotype was seen ten or more times. V usage is TRBV28 and J usage is TRBJ1-3; D is unclear. In germline, CDR1 is MDHEN, CDR2 SYDVKM. CDR3 length equals 12 residues. With 6 bases removed from V and 2 bases from J, the gap between germline ends came to 5 bases. This CDR3 is CASRGTGNTIYF. For the CDR3, the DNA is TGTGCCAGCAGGGGTACTGGAAACACCATATATTTT.

This rearrangement joins TRBV28 to TRBJ1-5; D is undetermined. CDR1 and CDR2 from the germline V gene are MDHEN and SYDVKM. CDR3 size: 13 residues. With 7 bases removed from V and 0 bases from J, the gap between germline ends came to 7 bases. CDR3 sequence: CASTWVSNQPQHF. CDR3 coding DNA: TGTGCCAGCACGTGGGTTAGCAATCAGCCCCAGCATTTT.

This clonotype was seen ten or more times. The chain couples TRBV5-8 to TRBJ1-5; D gene uncertain. CDR3 length equals 15 residues. The V end lost 0 bases, the J end lost 7 bases, and 14 bases lay between the germline ends. In germline, CDR1 is SGHTS, CDR2 YDEGEE. The CDR3 loop is CASSLANHPRQPQHF. CDR3 DNA sequence: TGTGCCAGCAGCTTGGCGAATCACCCAAGGCAGCCCCAGCATTTT.

The rearrangement joins TRBV6-5 to TRBJ1-1; possible D gene TRBD1, 5 bases. This CDR3 has 16 amino acids. Germline V CDR1 and CDR2: MNHEY, SVGAGI. V dropped 6 bases and J dropped 4 bases, with 21 bases sitting between them. CDR3 loop: CASSYHPYEGSTEAFF. As DNA, the CDR3 is TGTGCCAGCAGCTACCACCCTTATGAGGGGAGCACTGAAGCTTTCTTT.

This clonotype was counted many times. The chain carries TRBV29-1 and TRBJ2-3; 7 bases are shared with TRBD2. V dropped 4 bases and J dropped 4; count of bases not matched to a gene: 8. The germline V gene encodes CDR1 SQVTM and CDR2 ANQGSEA. There are 14 residues in the CDR3. The CDR3: CSVGPGRGSDTQYF. Written as DNA, the CDR3 is TGCAGCGTTGGCCCGGGGAGGGGCTCAGATACGCAGTATTTT.

In its sample, this clonotype was seen a few times. CDR3 amino acids: CASRTNYGYTF. The CDR3, as DNA: TGTGCCAGCAGGACTAACTATGGCTACACCTTC. The rearrangement links TRBV25-1 to TRBJ1-2, with unresolved D. Trimming left V 6 bases short and J 0 bases short, with 2 bases between. The CDR3 loop spans 11 amino acids. Germline V CDR1 and CDR2: MGHDK, SYGVNS.

This clonotype has only a few counts. This CDR3 is CASSLGKQPQHF. In DNA, the CDR3 is TGTGCCAGCAGCCTGGGGAAACAGCCCCAGCATTTT. The genes are TRBV3-1 and TRBJ1-5; D call uncertain. The CDR3 is 12 residues long. V lost 4 bases to trimming and J lost 7 bases, with 8 bases between them. In germline, CDR1 is LGHDT, CDR2 YNNKEL (reference sequence).

The chain carries TRBV7-9 and TRBJ1-2; no definite D call. The germline V and J ends were trimmed by 0 bases and 7 bases, with 12 bases remaining between them. This CDR3 is built from 14 residues. Germline assignment: CDR1 SEHNR and CDR2 FQNEAQ (reference sequence). The DNA of the CDR3 is TGTGCCAGCAGCTTAGCCCTAGCGGAGGGTGGCTACACCTTC. Its protein product is CASSLALAEGGYTF.

The chain is built from TRBV19 and TRBJ1-3; D gene unclear. The CDR3 sequence is 15 residues long. Per germline, CDR1 LNHDA and CDR2 SQIVND (reference sequence). The V end was cut by 4 bases, the J end by 0 bases, with 10 bases between. The CDR3 bases are TGTGCCAGTAGTACCACAACAGCCTCTGGAAACACCATATATTTT. It is translated as CASSTTTASGNTIYF. The entire variable domain, with the rest obtained from reference TRBV19 and TRBJ1-3, is as follows: DGGITQSPKYLFRKEGQNVTLSCEQNLNHDAMYWYRQDPGQGLRLIYYSQIVNDFQKGDIAEGYSVSREKKESFPLTVTSAQKNPTAFYLCASSTTTASGNTIYFGEGSWLTVV.

This clonotype was observed a handful of times. The gene calls are TRBV2 and TRBJ1-4, with D perhaps matching TRBD1 (5 bases). Germline lookup yields CDR1 SNHLY and CDR2 FYNNEI. The CDR3 is 14 amino acids. The V end was cut by 2 bases, the J end by 8 bases, with 12 bases between. The CDR3 DNA reads as TGTGCCAGCAGTGAATTTGGGGGAAGAGAAAAACTGTTTTTT. This sequence encodes CASSEFGGREKLFF.

This clonotype showed up just a few times. V and J are TRBV16 and TRBJ2-7; D possibly matches TRBD1 or TRBD2 (5 bases each). V dropped 0 bases and J dropped 2 bases, with 11 bases sitting between them. This CDR3 is 15 amino acids long. Germline V CDR1 and CDR2: KGHSY, FQNENV. CDR3 protein: CASSQSGPNPYEQYF. The CDR3 coding sequence is TGTGCCAGCAGCCAATCGGGACCCAATCCCTACGAGCAGTACTTC.

This clonotype was counted ten times or more. The chain uses TRBV5-1 and TRBJ2-3; D unresolved. This CDR3 comprises 16 residues. CDR1 and CDR2 from the germline V gene are SGHRS and YFSETQ. With 2 bases removed from V and 1 base from J, the gap between germline ends came to 14 bases. CDR3 sequence reads: CASSLRITAGTDTQYF. Written as DNA, the CDR3 is TGCGCCAGCAGCTTAAGGATTACGGCGGGCACAGATACGCAGTATTTT.

For the CDR3, the DNA is TGCGCCAGCAGCCAACTCTATGCGGATACGCAGTATTTT. The encoded protein is CASSQLYADTQYF. The V gene is TRBV4-3, the J gene TRBJ2-3; D not resolved. The length of the CDR3 is 13 residues. V lost 2 bases, J lost 6 bases, and 9 bases lay in between. Germline loops: CDR1 LGHNA, CDR2 YSLEER.